The subject of this entry is one TCR beta chain. These data are taken from a study of blood T cell repertoires in COVID-19. About the study: In each case, the material was cDNA or gDNA derived from T cells, B-cell-depleted T cells, or PBMCs.

The CDR3 length is 16 residues. Germline trimming cut 0 bases from V and 6 bases from J; bases unmatched to any gene: 8. CDR1 is SGHDT and CDR2 is YYEEEE in the germline V gene. Profiling relied on immunoSEQ multiplex PCR, and the TCRdb table lists in-frame clones only, not all of them. The data hold over 100,000 clones, with 75% to 90% observed a single time. The sequencing input was peripheral blood. The gene calls are TRBV5-6 and TRBJ2-3; 9 positions match TRBD1. The TCR originated in a man aged 40-50 years with acute or convalescent COVID-19. The CDR3 spells CASSLARGQGEDTQYF. The CDR3 coding sequence is TGTGCCAGCAGCTTGGCGCGGGGACAGGGAGAGGATACGCAGTATTTT.